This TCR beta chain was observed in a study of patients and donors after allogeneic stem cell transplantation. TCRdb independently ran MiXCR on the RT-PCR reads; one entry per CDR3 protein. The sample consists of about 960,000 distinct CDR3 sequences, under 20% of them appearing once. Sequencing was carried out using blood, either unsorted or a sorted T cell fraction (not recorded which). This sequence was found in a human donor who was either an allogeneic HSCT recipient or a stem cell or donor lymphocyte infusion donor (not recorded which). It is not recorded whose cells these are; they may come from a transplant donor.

CDR3 nucleotide sequence: TGTGCCAGCAGCCAAGATACACCCTATGGCTACACCTTC. Protein: CASSQDTPYGYTF. This chain links TRBV3-1 with TRBJ1-2; D uncertain. The germline V gene has CDR1 LGHDT and CDR2 YNNKEL (reference sequence). V was cut by 0 bases and J by 4 bases, with 6 bases left in between. The CDR3 loop spans 13 amino acids.